The clone carrying this TCR beta chain occurred once. Its antigen is not known. The sample comes from a study of breast tumors, draining lymph nodes, adjacent tissues. TCRdb re-analysed the multiplex PCR reads in MiXCR, keeping a single row per CDR3 protein. The data show around 300,000 distinct CDR3 sequences, roughly 30% seen once. The lymph nodes were axillary draining lymph nodes from breast cancer patients. Study-wide points: Compared with basal-like, luminal-like tumors shared significantly more repertoire with nontumor tissue. Tumors had less TCR diversity than lymph nodes, more than nontumor tissue. Data only fit, rather than demonstrated, lymph node origin of most tumor T cells.

Germline-derived CDR1 and CDR2 are SGHTS and YDEGEE. CDR3 size: 15 residues. V shed 5 bases and J shed 3 bases, with 17 bases lying between them. The sample comprised axillary lymph node tissue. The sequence derives from a female donor with breast cancer. Some clones in this sample may be carry-over from other donors' samples. The chain has TRBV5-8 and TRBJ1-1; possibly TRBD1 for D (6 bases). The CDR3 DNA reads as TGTGCCAGCAGACGCTGGGGGAGGGGGGACACTGAAGCTTTCTTT. Translating it yields CASRRWGRGDTEAFF.